This T cell receptor beta chain was sequenced in a study of shared T cell receptors in the human thymus. Germline V gene data show CDR1 as SGHNT and CDR2 as YYREEE (reference sequence). The CDR3 is made up of 18 amino acids. Repertoires were generated with immunoSEQ multiplex PCR, while TCRdb's copy carries only in-frame clones and drops some. Of almost 550,000 clones listed, 70% to 80% were seen once; the top ten hold roughly 0.013%. These data also formed part of another study, on human thymus T cells.

The sequenced sample consisted of thymocytes. The chain carries TRBV5-4 and TRBJ2-5; 9 nucleotides align to TRBD2. The J call is doubtful: the DNA matches TRBJ2-7 better. This sequence was found in a boy less than two years old with a congenital heart defect. CDR3 bases: TGTGCCAGCAGCTTGGAAGTAGGGCCTAGCGGGAACTCCTACGAGCAGTACTTC. It yields the protein CASSLEVGPSGNSYEQYF.